This TCR beta chain is drawn from a study of T cells after yellow fever vaccination. Study in general: Some fractions had low cell numbers, and these were prepared with SMART-Seq v4 Ultra Low Input. Regarding the study as a whole: Most clones from primary vaccination resurfaced after the booster (approximately 95% CD4, over 85% CD8). Repertoires obtained by FACS sorting could include abundant clonotypes that entered as contaminants from the bulk population.

5'RACE template switching added a universal primer site and UMIs to TCR cDNA. TCRdb processed the 5' RACE reads anew with MiXCR; each CDR3 protein has one entry. The sample includes more than 90,000 distinct CDR3 sequences, approximately 7.1% seen only once; the top ten take around 2.6%. The table lists this clonotype with many counts. The target antigen is unknown. V lost 3 bases, J lost 1 base, and 6 bases lay in between. There are 14 residues in the CDR3. CDR1 is SGHTA and CDR2 is FQGNSA in the germline V gene. This chain connects TRBV7-2 to TRBJ2-2; D uncertain. The source of this sequence is a man between 18 and 35 years old who received the YFV17D yellow fever vaccine. Material: CD4+ T cells sorted from PBMCs, obtained more than 40 days after the first yellow fever vaccination. CDR3 residues: CASSFRQNTGELFF. For the CDR3, the DNA is TGTGCCAGCAGCTTTCGACAGAACACCGGGGAGCTGTTTTTT.